This TCR beta chain was captured in a study of T cell changes during pregnancy in multiple sclerosis (dated by TCRdb to the late 2010s). About the full investigation: The study examined how the T cell repertoire changed over the course of pregnancy in women with multiple sclerosis.

The CDR3, cysteine through phenylalanine, is 13 amino acids long. The read is trimmed to its CDR3 DNA, 39 bases read in frame from base 1. Trimming at the junction amounts to 9 bases on V and 0 bases on J, and the germline ends lie 12 bases apart. According to the germline V gene, CDR1 reads SNHLY and CDR2 reads FYNNEI. With respect to this clone: Its target antigen remains unknown. No base quality values were provided; no much bigger clone lies one nucleotide off.

Library creation used the immunoSEQ multiplex PCR assay. The table comes from immuneACCESS by way of TCRdb, which keeps in-frame sequences with V and J called. Part of the clones is missing from these tables; in studies checked, under half for an unresolved V gene and the rest for unknown reasons. The sample includes over 55,000 clones, with roughly nine tenths observed a single time. Jointly, the top ten make up roughly 2.7% of the sample. Here the chain combines TRBV2 and TRBJ2-7; D gene: possibly TRBD2, on 6 matching bases. The sequence came from a female donor with multiple sclerosis, enrolled in a pregnancy study. The sequences come from peripheral blood, collected in the first trimester of pregnancy. The CDR3 amino acid sequence is: CARGGTSSYEQYF. The DNA sequence is given as TGTGCCAGGGGGGGTACTAGCTCCTACGAGCAGTACTTC.